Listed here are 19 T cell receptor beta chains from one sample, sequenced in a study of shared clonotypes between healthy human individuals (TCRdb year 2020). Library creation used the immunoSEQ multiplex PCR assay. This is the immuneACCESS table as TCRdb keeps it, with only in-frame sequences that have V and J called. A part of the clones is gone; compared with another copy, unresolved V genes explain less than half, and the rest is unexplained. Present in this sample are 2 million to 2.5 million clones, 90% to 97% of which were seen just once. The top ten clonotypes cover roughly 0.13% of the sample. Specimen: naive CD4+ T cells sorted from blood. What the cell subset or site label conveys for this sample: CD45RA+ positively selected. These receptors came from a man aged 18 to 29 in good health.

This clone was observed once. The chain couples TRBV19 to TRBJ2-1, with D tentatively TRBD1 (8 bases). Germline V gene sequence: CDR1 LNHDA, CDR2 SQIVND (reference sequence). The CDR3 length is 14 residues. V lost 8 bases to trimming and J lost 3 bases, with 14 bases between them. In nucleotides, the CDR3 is TGTGCCAGTCAACAGGGGGGGATCTACAATGAGCAGTTCTTC. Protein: CASQQGGIYNEQFF.

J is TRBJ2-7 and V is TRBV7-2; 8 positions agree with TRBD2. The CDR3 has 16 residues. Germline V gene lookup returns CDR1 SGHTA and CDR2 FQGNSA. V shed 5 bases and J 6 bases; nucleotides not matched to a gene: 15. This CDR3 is CASSTPTSGGMGEQYF. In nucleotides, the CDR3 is TGTGCCAGCAGCACACCAACTAGCGGAGGTATGGGCGAGCAGTACTTC.

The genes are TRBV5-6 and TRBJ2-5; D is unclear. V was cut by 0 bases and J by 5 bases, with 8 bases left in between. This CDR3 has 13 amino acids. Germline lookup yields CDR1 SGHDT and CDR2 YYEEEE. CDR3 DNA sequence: TGTGCCAGCAGCTTGGGCCATGGGGAGACCCAGTACTTC. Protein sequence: CASSLGHGETQYF.

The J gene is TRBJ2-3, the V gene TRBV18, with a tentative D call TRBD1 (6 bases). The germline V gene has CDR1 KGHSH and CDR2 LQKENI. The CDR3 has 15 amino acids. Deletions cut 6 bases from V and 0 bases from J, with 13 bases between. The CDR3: CASSHGTTSTDTQYF. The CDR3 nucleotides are TGTGCCAGCTCTCACGGGACAACGAGCACAGATACGCAGTATTTT.

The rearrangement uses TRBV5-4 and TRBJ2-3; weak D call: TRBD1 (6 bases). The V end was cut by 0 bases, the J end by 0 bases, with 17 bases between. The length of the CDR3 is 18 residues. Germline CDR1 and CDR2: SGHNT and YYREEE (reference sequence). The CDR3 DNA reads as TGTGCCAGCAGCTTGGAGATTAACACAGGGAGCAGCACAGATACGCAGTATTTT. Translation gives CASSLEINTGSSTDTQYF.

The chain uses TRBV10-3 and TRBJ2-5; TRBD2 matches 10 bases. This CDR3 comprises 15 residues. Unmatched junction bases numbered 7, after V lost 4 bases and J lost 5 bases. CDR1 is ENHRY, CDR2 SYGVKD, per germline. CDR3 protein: CAISVRAGGWETQYF. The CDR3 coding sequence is TGTGCCATCAGTGTTCGAGCGGGAGGGTGGGAGACCCAGTACTTC.

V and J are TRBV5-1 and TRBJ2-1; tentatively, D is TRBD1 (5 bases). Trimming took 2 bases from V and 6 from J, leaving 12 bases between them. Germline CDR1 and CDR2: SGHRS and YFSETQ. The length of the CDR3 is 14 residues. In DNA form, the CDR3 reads TGCGCCAGCAGCTTAAAGGCAGGGATCAATGAGCAGTTCTTC. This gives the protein CASSLKAGINEQFF.

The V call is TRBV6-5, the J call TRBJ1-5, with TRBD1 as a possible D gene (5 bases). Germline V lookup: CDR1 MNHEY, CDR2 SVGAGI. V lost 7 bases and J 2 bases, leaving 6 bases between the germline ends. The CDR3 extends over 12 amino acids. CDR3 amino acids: CASKGGNQPQHF. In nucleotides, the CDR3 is TGTGCCAGCAAAGGGGGCAATCAGCCCCAGCATTTT.

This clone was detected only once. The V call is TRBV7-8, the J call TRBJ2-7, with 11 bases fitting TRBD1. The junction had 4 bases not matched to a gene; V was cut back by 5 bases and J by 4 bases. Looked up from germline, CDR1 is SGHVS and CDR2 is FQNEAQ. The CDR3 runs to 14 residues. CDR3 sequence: CASSAGTGGYEQYF. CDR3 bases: TGTGCCAGCAGCGCCGGGACAGGGGGGTACGAGCAGTACTTC.

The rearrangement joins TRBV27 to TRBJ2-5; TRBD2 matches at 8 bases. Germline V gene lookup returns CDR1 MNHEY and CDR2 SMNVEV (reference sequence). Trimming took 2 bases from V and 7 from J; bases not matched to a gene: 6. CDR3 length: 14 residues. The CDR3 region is CASSLLAGPGTQYF. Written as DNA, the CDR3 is TGTGCCAGCAGTTTACTAGCGGGTCCGGGGACCCAGTACTTC.

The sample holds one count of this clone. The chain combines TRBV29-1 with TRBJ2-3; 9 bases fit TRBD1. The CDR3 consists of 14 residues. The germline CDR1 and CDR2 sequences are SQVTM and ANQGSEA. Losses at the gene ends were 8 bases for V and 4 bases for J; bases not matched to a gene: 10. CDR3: CSTTGTGLADTQYF. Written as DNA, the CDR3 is TGCAGCACTACCGGGACAGGGCTTGCAGATACGCAGTATTTT.

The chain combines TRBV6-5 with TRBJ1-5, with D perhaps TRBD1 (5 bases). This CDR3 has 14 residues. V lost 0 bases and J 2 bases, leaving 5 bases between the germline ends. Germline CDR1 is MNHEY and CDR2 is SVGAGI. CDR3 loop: CASSYSGRNQPQHF. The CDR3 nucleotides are TGTGCCAGCAGTTACTCGGGACGCAATCAGCCCCAGCATTTT.

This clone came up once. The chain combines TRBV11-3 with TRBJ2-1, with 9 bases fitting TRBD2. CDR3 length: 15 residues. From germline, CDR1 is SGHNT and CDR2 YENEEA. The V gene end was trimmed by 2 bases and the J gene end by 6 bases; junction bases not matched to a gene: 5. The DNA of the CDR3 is TGTGCCAGCAGCTTATCTAGCGGGACTTTCAATGAGCAGTTCTTC. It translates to CASSLSSGTFNEQFF.

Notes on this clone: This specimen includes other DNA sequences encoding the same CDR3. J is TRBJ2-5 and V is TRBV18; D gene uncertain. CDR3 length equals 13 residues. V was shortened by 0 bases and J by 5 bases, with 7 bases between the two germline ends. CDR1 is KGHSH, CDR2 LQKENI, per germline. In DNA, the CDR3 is TGTGCCAGCTCACCACCGGGTGCGGAGACCCAGTACTTC. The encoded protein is CASSPPGAETQYF.

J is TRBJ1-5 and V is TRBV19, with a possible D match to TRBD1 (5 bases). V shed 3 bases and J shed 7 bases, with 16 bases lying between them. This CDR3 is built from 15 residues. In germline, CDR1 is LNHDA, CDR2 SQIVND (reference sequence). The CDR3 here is CASSMIGQVGQPQHF. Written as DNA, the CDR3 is TGTGCCAGTAGTATGATTGGACAAGTCGGCCAGCCCCAGCATTTT.

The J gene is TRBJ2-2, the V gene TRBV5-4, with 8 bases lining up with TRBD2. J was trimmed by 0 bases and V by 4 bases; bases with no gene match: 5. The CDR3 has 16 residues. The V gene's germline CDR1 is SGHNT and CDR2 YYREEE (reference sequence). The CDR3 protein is CASSRNSGANTGELFF. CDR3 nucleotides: TGTGCCAGCAGCCGAAATAGCGGGGCGAACACCGGGGAGCTGTTTTTT.

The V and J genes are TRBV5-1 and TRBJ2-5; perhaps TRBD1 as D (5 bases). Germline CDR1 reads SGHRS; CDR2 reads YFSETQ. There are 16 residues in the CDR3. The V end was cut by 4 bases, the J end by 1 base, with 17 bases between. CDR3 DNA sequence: TGCGCCAGCAGCCTGGAAGTGACAGTCTCCCAAGAGACCCAGTACTTC. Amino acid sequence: CASSLEVTVSQETQYF.

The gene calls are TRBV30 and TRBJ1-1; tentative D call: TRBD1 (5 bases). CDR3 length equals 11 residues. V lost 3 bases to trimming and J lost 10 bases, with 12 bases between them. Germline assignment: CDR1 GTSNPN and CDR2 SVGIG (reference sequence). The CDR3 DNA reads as TGTGCCTGGAGAGAGGGACTTATAGCTTTCTTT. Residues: CAWREGLIAFF.

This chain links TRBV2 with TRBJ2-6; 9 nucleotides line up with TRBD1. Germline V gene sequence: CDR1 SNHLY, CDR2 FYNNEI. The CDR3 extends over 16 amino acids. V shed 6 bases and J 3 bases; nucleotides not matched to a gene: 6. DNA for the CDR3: TGTGCCAGCAGCTCACAGGGGGCGGGTGGGGCCAACGTCCTGACTTTC. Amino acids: CASSSQGAGGANVLTF.